These 9 T cell receptor beta chains were all obtained from the same sample, sequenced in a study of T cell changes during pregnancy in multiple sclerosis. Assay used: immunoSEQ multiplex PCR; TCRdb lists only in-frame clones, some missing. Seen here are around 80,000 clones, around 92% observed once, and the top ten hold about 2.5%. Sequenced here: peripheral blood, sampled before pregnancy. The origin of the receptors is a female donor with multiple sclerosis, enrolled in a pregnancy study.

The chain carries TRBV18 and TRBJ2-7, with a tentative D call TRBD2 (6 bases). Germline CDR1 KGHSH, CDR2 LQKENI. The CDR3 consists of 14 residues. Between the trimmed V and J ends, which lost 3 bases and 6 bases, there was a span of 15 bases. CDR3 loop: CASSPQEGKSEQYF. Here the CDR3 DNA reads TGTGCCAGCTCACCCCAGGAGGGGAAGAGCGAGCAGTACTTC.

Points on this clone: One end of the junction is discordant with germline, which a read error may explain. The chain joins TRBV29-1 to TRBJ1-2; no firm D call. CDR1 SQVTM and CDR2 ANQGSEA come from the germline V gene. The CDR3 runs 12 residues. The CDR3 bases are TGTAGTATGTCCCGAGGAGACTATGGCTACACCTTC. Amino acids: CSMSRGDYGYTF. The full variable domain, its missing parts supplied by reference TRBV29-1 and TRBJ1-2, is SAVISQKPSRDICQRGTSLTIQCQVDSQVTMMFWYRQQPGQSLTLIATANQGSEATYESGFVIDKFPISRPNLTFSTLTVSNMSPEDSSIYLCSMSRGDYGYTFGSGTRLTVV.

The V and J genes are TRBV6-1 and TRBJ2-3; the D gene is possibly TRBD1 (6 bases). CDR3 length equals 14 residues. The V end lost 8 bases, the J end lost 2 bases, and 14 bases lay between the germline ends. Germline V gives CDR1 MNHNS, CDR2 SASEGT. The CDR3 DNA sequence: TGTGCCAGCGGATTGACAGGCAACACAGATACGCAGTATTTT. This translates into CASGLTGNTDTQYF.

V usage is TRBV27 and J usage is TRBJ2-7; 12 bases match TRBD1. After removal of 2 bases from V and 6 bases from J, the junction contained 5 bases not matched to a gene. This CDR3 has 15 amino acids. Germline CDR1 and CDR2: MNHEY and SMNVEV (reference sequence). This CDR3 is CASSLMGQGASEQYF. The DNA of the CDR3 is TGTGCCAGCAGTTTAATGGGACAGGGGGCCTCCGAGCAGTACTTC.

The V call is TRBV2, the J call TRBJ2-1; D remains ambiguous. Germline V gene lookup returns CDR1 SNHLY and CDR2 FYNNEI. CDR3 length equals 15 residues. V lost 11 bases to trimming and J lost 6 bases, with 23 bases between them. Here the CDR3 DNA reads TGTGCCTCCGAGGAACCAGCCCCCCTGGGCAATGAGCAGTTCTTC. As protein: CASEEPAPLGNEQFF.

The genes are TRBV5-4 and TRBJ1-1; 7 bases line up with TRBD1. Germline V gives CDR1 SGHNT, CDR2 YYREEE (reference sequence). This CDR3 contains 15 residues. Losses at the gene ends were 4 bases for V and 0 bases for J; bases not matched to a gene: 6. CDR3 nucleotide sequence: TGTGCCAGCAGCGCGGGGACAGCCCTGAACACTGAAGCTTTCTTT. Its translation: CASSAGTALNTEAFF.

J is TRBJ2-2 and V is TRBV19; D unclear. Trimming pared 10 bases from V and 5 bases from J, leaving 11 bases between. The CDR3 has 12 amino acids. Germline V lookup: CDR1 LNHDA, CDR2 SQIVND (reference sequence). CDR3 sequence reads: CATRVGTGELFF. In DNA, the CDR3 is TGTGCCACCCGGGTCGGGACCGGGGAGCTGTTTTTT.

The genes are TRBV5-1 and TRBJ2-7; 9 nucleotides agree with TRBD2. The junction had 11 bases not matched to a gene; V was cut back by 4 bases and J by 3 bases. The germline CDR1 and CDR2 sequences are SGHRS and YFSETQ. CDR3 length: 16 amino acids. This CDR3 reads CASSLGAGGGLYEQYF. In DNA, the CDR3 is TGCGCCAGCAGCCTGGGGGCGGGGGGGGGCCTCTACGAGCAGTACTTC.

The chain couples TRBV7-9 to TRBJ2-3; D is perhaps TRBD1 (5 bases). The CDR3 is 18 amino acids. V was cut by 2 bases and J by 2 bases, with 20 bases left in between. CDR1 is SEHNR and CDR2 is FQNEAQ in the germline V gene (reference sequence). CDR3 coding DNA: TGTGCCAGCAGCTTACGCTCCCTCAGGGTACTAAACACAGATACGCAGTATTTT. Residues: CASSLRSLRVLNTDTQYF.